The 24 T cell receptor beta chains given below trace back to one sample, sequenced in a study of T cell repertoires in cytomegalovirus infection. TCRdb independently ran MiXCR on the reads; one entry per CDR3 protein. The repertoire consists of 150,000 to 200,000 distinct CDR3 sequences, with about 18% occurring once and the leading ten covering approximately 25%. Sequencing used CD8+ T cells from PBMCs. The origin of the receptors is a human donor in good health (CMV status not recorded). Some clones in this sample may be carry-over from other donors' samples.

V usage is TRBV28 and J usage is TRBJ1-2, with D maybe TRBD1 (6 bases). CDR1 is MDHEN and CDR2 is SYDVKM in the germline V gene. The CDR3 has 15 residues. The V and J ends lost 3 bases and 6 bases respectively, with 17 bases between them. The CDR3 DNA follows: TGTGCCAGCAGTTTGGGTTTCGACGGGACACATGGCTACACCTTC. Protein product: CASSLGFDGTHGYTF.

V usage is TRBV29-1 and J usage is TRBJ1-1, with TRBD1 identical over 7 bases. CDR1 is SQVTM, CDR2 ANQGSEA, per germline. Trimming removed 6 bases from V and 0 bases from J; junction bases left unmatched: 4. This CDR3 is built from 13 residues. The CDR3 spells CSVGDSMNTEAFF. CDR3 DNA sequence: TGCAGCGTAGGGGACAGTATGAACACTGAAGCTTTCTTT.

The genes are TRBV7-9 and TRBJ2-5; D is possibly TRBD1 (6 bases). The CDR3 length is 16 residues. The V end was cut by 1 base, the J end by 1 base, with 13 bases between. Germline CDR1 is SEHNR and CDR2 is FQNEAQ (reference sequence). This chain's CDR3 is CASSLVAQDSQETQYF. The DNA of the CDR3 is TGTGCCAGCAGCTTAGTTGCCCAGGACAGCCAAGAGACCCAGTACTTC.

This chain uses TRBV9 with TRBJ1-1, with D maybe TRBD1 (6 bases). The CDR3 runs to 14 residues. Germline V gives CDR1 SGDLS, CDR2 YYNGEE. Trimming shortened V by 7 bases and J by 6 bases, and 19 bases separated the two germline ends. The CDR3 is CASVKGEGRAEAFF. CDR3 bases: TGTGCCAGCGTGAAGGGGGAAGGGAGGGCTGAAGCTTTCTTT.

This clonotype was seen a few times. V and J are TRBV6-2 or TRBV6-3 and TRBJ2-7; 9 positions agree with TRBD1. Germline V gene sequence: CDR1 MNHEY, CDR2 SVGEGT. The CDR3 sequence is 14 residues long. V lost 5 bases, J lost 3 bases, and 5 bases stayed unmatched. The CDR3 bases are TGTGCCAGCAGTGACAGGGGGAACGTCTACGAGCAGTACTTC. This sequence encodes CASSDRGNVYEQYF.

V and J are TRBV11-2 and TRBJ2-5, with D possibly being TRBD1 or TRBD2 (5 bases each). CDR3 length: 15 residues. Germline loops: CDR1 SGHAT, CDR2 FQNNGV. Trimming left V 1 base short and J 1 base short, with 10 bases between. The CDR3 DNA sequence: TGTGCCAGCAGCTTAGCGCAGGGACCCCAAGAGACCCAGTACTTC. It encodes CASSLAQGPQETQYF. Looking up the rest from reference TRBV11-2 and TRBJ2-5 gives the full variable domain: EAGVAQSPRYKIIEKRQSVAFWCNPISGHATLYWYQQILGQGPKLLIQFQNNGVVDDSQLPKDRFSAERLKGVDSTLKIQPAKLEDSAVYLCASSLAQGPQETQYFGPGTRLLVL.

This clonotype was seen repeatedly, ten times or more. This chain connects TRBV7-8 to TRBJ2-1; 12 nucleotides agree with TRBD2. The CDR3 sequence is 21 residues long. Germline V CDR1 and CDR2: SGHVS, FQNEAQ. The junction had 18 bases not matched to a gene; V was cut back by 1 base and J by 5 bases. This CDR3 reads CASSLVRRLAGDLGPNNEQFF. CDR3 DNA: TGTGCCAGCAGCTTAGTCCGCAGACTAGCGGGGGACCTAGGCCCTAACAATGAGCAGTTCTTC.

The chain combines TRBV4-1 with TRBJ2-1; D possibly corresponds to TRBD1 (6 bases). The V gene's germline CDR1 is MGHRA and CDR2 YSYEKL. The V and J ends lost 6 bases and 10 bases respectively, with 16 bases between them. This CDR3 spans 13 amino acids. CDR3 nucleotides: TGCGCCAGCAGTCTACCCCAGGGGTGGGAGCAGTTCTTC. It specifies CASSLPQGWEQFF.

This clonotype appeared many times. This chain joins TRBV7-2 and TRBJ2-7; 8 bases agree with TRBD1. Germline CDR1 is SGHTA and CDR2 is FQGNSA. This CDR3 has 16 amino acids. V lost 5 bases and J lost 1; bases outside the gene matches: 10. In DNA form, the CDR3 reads TGTGCCAGCAGCCGACCTATACAGGGGGTATCCTACGAGCAGTACTTC. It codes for CASSRPIQGVSYEQYF.

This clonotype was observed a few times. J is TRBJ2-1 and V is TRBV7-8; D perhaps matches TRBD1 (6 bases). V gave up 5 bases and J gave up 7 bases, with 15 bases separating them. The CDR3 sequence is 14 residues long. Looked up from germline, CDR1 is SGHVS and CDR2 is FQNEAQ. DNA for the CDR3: TGTGCCAGCAGCGGAGCAGGACAGCCTAATGAGCAGTTCTTC. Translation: CASSGAGQPNEQFF.

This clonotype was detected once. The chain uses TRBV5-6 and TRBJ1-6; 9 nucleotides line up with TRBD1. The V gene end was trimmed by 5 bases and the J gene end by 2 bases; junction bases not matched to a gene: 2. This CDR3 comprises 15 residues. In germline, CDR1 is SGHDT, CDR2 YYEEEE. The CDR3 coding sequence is TGTGCCAGCAGTACAGGGGGCCCCTATAATTCACCCCTCCACTTT. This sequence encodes CASSTGGPYNSPLHF.

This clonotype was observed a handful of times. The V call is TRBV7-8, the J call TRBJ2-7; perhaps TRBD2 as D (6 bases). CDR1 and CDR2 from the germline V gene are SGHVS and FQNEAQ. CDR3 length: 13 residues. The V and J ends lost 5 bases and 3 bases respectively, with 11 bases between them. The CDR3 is CASSPRDFYEQYF. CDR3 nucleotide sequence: TGTGCCAGCAGCCCCAGGGACTTCTACGAGCAGTACTTC.

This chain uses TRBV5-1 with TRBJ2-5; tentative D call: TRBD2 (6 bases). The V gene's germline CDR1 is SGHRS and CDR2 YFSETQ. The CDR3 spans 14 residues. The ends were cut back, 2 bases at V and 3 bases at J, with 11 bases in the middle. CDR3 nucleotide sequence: TGCGCCAGCAGCTTAATCGGGGGAGAAGAGACCCAGTACTTC. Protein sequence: CASSLIGGEETQYF.

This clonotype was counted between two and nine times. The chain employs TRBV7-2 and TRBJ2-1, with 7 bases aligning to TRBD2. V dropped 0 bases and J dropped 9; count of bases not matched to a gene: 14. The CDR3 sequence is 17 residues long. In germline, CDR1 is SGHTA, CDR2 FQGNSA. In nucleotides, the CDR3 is TGTGCCAGCAGCTTAGCGGCTAGCGGTTCATGGCTAAGTGAGCAGTTCTTC. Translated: CASSLAASGSWLSEQFF.

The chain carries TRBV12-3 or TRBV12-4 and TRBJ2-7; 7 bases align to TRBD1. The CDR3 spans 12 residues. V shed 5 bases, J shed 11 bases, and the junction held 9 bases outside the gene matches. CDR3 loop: CASSPPDRTKYF. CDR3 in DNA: TGTGCCAGCAGTCCCCCGGACAGGACGAAGTACTTC.

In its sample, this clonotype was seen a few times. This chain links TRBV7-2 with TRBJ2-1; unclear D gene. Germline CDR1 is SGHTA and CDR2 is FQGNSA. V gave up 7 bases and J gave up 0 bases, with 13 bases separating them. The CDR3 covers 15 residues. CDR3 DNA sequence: TGTGCCAGCACCCCTTTCAGAAGCTCCTACAATGAGCAGTTCTTC. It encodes CASTPFRSSYNEQFF.

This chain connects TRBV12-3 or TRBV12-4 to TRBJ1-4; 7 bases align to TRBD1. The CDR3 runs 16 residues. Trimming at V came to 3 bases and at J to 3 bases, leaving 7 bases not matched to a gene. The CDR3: CASSFTGDGANEKLFF. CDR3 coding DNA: TGTGCCAGCAGTTTCACAGGGGACGGGGCTAATGAAAAACTGTTTTTT.

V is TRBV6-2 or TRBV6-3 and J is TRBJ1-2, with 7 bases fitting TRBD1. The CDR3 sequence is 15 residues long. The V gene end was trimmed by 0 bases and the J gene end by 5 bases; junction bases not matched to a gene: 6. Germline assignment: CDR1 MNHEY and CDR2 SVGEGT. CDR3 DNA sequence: TGTGCCAGCAGTTACTCGGGGGACAGCGAATATGGCTACACCTTC. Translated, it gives CASSYSGDSEYGYTF.

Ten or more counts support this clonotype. The CDR3 protein is CASSLGVGSGNTIYF. CDR3 coding DNA: TGTGCCAGCAGCTTAGGGGTGGGCAGTGGAAACACCATATATTTT. The chain uses TRBV7-8 and TRBJ1-3; no clear D. This CDR3 comprises 15 residues. Germline values: CDR1 SGHVS, CDR2 FQNEAQ. The germline V and J ends were trimmed by 1 base and 3 bases, with 10 bases remaining between them.

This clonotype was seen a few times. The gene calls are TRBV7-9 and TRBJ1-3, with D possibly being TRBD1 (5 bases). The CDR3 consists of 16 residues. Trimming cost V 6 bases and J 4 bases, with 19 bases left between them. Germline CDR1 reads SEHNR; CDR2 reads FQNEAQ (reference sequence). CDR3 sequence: CASSLTGPGAGNTIYF. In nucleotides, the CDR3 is TGTGCCAGCAGTCTTACAGGCCCAGGCGCCGGAAACACCATATATTTT.

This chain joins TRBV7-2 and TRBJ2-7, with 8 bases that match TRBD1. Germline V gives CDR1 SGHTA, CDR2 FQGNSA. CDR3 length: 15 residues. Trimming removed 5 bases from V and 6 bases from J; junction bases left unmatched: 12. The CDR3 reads CASSGRTGRVGEQYF. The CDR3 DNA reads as TGTGCCAGCAGCGGACGGACAGGGCGGGTCGGCGAGCAGTACTTC.

CDR3 bases: TGTGCCAGCAGCCATGCCCTGGGGGGGGATGGAGCCAAAAACATTCAGTACTTC. This gives the protein CASSHALGGDGAKNIQYF. The genes are TRBV5-6 and TRBJ2-4, with 7 nucleotides matching TRBD2. The CDR3 runs to 18 residues. Germline V CDR1 and CDR2: SGHDT, YYEEEE. J lost 0 bases, V lost 4 bases, and 13 bases had no gene match.

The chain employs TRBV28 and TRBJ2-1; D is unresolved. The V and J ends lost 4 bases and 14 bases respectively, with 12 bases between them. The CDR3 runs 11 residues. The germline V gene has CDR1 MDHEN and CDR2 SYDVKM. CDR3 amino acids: CASSYQGGEFF. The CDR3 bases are TGTGCCAGCAGTTATCAAGGTGGGGAGTTCTTC.

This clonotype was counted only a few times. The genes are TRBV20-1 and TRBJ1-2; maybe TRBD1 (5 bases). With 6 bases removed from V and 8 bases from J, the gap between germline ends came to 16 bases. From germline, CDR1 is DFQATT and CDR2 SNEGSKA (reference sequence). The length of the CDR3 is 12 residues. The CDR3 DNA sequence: TGCAGTGCGGAGACCCCTGGGGGAGGCTACACCTTC. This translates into CSAETPGGGYTF.